A single sample is the source of the 6 T cell receptor beta chains below, sequenced in a study of T cells in Graves' hyperthyroidism and ophthalmopathy. Researchers amplified the TCR beta CDR3 regions from RNA transcripts. A set of HTBI primers served as the primers for a first-round RT-PCR of the TCR CDR3. TCRdb passed the multiplex PCR reads through MiXCR, listing each CDR3 protein once. The sample carries approximately 400,000 distinct CDR3 sequences, approximately 15% recorded once. Specimen: blood. Receptor source: a woman aged 55 to 70 with Graves' hyperthyroidism.

This clonotype was picked up many times. V and J are TRBV27 and TRBJ1-1, with 11 bases lining up with TRBD1. There are 17 residues in the CDR3. The J segment lost 4 bases and the V segment lost 7 bases, leaving 14 bases of the junction unmatched. Germline CDR1 reads MNHEY; CDR2 reads SMNVEV (reference sequence). CDR3 loop: CASTKGQGAVKGTEAFF. The DNA for the CDR3 is TGTGCCAGCACCAAAGGACAGGGGGCGGTGAAGGGCACTGAAGCTTTCTTT.

This clonotype was seen many times. The gene calls are TRBV7-9 and TRBJ1-1, with D maybe TRBD1 (6 bases). The CDR3 loop spans 15 amino acids. CDR1 and CDR2 from the germline V gene are SEHNR and FQNEAQ (reference sequence). The germline V and J ends were trimmed by 3 bases and 5 bases, with 16 bases remaining between them. CDR3 sequence reads: CASSLNTGHWTEAFF. The CDR3 nucleotides are TGTGCCAGCAGCTTGAATACAGGGCATTGGACTGAAGCTTTCTTT.

This clonotype was seen many times. This rearrangement joins TRBV6-1 to TRBJ1-1; D possibly corresponds to TRBD1 (5 bases). Trimming removed 1 base from V and 6 bases from J, with 15 bases in between. Germline-derived CDR1 and CDR2 are MNHNS and SASEGT. The CDR3 loop spans 15 amino acids. The CDR3 bases are TGTGCCAGCAGTGAAGGGAAAGGGGTTAGGTCTGAAGCTTTCTTT. Translated: CASSEGKGVRSEAFF.

This clonotype was seen repeatedly, ten times or more. The genes are TRBV6-5 and TRBJ2-3; TRBD2 matches 13 bases. V was pared by 0 bases and J by 6 bases, with 6 bases of the junction left unmatched. The CDR3 runs 17 residues. Germline V gives CDR1 MNHEY, CDR2 SVGAGI. The CDR3 DNA follows: TGTGCCAGCAGTTACTCGGGACTAGCGGGGAACATGGATACGCAGTATTTT. Protein sequence: CASSYSGLAGNMDTQYF.

This clonotype was observed many times. This chain connects TRBV18 to TRBJ2-7; D call uncertain. Deletions cut 3 bases from V and 1 base from J, with 10 bases between. The CDR3 is 14 amino acids. Germline V gene sequence: CDR1 KGHSH, CDR2 LQKENI. CDR3 sequence: CASSPGSLSYEQYF. The CDR3 DNA reads as TGTGCCAGCTCACCGGGATCCCTTTCCTACGAGCAGTACTTC.

This clonotype has ten or more counts. V and J are TRBV30 and TRBJ1-5; D gene unclear. Germline-derived CDR1 and CDR2 are GTSNPN and SVGIG (reference sequence). V was cut by 1 base and J by 5 bases, with 12 bases left in between. This CDR3 spans 14 amino acids. CDR3: CAWSADGDHQPQHF. In DNA, the CDR3 is TGTGCCTGGAGTGCAGATGGGGATCATCAGCCCCAGCATTTT.